These 12 T cell receptor beta chains were sequenced from one sample in a study of monozygotic twins with inflammatory bowel disease. TCRdb reanalyzed the 5' RACE reads and collapses them to one entry per CDR3 protein, without DNA. Here the sample table reports around 450,000 distinct CDR3 sequences. The sequenced sample consisted of blood. Receptors were obtained from a human donor with ulcerative colitis or Crohn's disease, or a healthy co-twin of an affected twin (not recorded which).

The CDR3 protein is CASRLREEFSGNTIYF. The chain couples TRBV6-1 to TRBJ1-3. The CDR3 is 16 residues long. CDR1 is MNHNS, CDR2 SASEGT, per germline.

The genes are TRBV7-2 and TRBJ2-2. Germline values: CDR1 SGHTA, CDR2 FQGNSA. The CDR3 spans 15 residues. CDR3 sequence: CASTPAAANTGELFF.

This chain links TRBV5-1 with TRBJ2-1; TCRdb selects TRBD2, and the lack of DNA leaves this call unchecked. Germline CDR1 reads SGHRS; CDR2 reads YFSETQ. The CDR3 length is 15 residues. The CDR3 loop reads CASSWLAGSNNEQFF. Using reference TRBV5-1 and TRBJ2-1 for the parts outside the CDR3, the full variable domain is KAGVTQTPRYLIKTRGQQVTLSCSPISGHRSVSWYQQTPGQGLQFLFEYFSETQRNKGNFPGRFSGRQFSNSRSEMNVSTLELGDSALYLCASSWLAGSNNEQFFGPGTRLTVL.

The chain's CDR3 is CASSPSLPSLYEQYF. The V call is TRBV5-5, the J call TRBJ2-7. The CDR3 consists of 15 residues. The germline V gene has CDR1 SGHKS and CDR2 YYEKEE (reference sequence).

V is TRBV27 and J is TRBJ2-7. The germline gives CDR1 MNHEY, CDR2 SMNVEV (reference sequence). The CDR3 has 13 residues. The CDR3 spells CASSLGITYEQYF.

The gene calls are TRBV7-2 and TRBJ2-3; TCRdb names TRBD1, which stays unverified in the absence of DNA. The V gene's germline CDR1 is SGHTA and CDR2 FQGNSA. The CDR3 is 12 residues long. CDR3 protein: CASSAGADTQYF.

The chain combines TRBV7-2 with TRBJ2-3. The CDR3 length is 17 residues. CDR1 and CDR2 (germline): SGHTA, FQGNSA. CDR3 region: CASSLALVTPSTDTQYF.

This chain uses TRBV7-2 with TRBJ2-7; the TCRdb D gene call, TRBD1, has no DNA to confirm it. Germline CDR1 reads SGHTA; CDR2 reads FQGNSA. This CDR3 has 14 amino acids. CDR3: CASSNRGRSYEQYF.

The CDR3: CASSRQWASYNEQFF. This chain joins TRBV7-2 and TRBJ2-1; TCRdb's D call of TRBD1 is untestable without DNA. The CDR3 consists of 15 residues. Germline V lookup: CDR1 SGHTA, CDR2 FQGNSA.

This sequence joins TRBV20-1 and TRBJ1-4; TCRdb designates TRBD1, a call that cannot be tested without DNA. Germline CDR1 and CDR2: DFQATT and SNEGSKA (reference sequence). CDR3 length: 14 residues. The CDR3 loop reads CSAVNREEYEKLFF.

The chain combines TRBV7-2 with TRBJ2-7; TCRdb picks TRBD1, but there is no DNA to check that call. CDR1 and CDR2 from the germline V gene are SGHTA and FQGNSA. The CDR3 totals 14 residues. The CDR3 spells CASSFTGGSYEQYF. Supplemented by reference TRBV7-2 and TRBJ2-7, the full variable domain reads GAGVSQSPSNKVTEKGKDVELRCDPISGHTALYWYRQSLGQGLEFLIYFQGNSAPDKSGLPSDRFSAERTGGSVSTLTIQRTQQEDSAVYLCASSFTGGSYEQYFGPGTRLTVT.

The rearrangement uses TRBV4-2 and TRBJ2-3; TCRdb picks TRBD2, but there is no DNA to check that call. The CDR3 length is 15 residues. Germline-derived CDR1 and CDR2 are LGHNA and YNFKEQ. The CDR3 protein is CASSPRALFTDTQYF.